This T cell receptor beta chain was sequenced during a study of blood T cell repertoires in COVID-19. Assignments of participants to cohorts depended upon their own reported clinical history. Authors' analysis steps: Reference gene primer amplification gave nucleated cell count estimates. Sequencing was performed with immunoSEQ multiplex PCR; in TCRdb, only in-frame clones are kept and a portion is missing. V and J calls and clone size come straight from that table; D and trimming were deduced from the DNA. The sample includes under 200,000 clones, more than 70% seen only once; the top ten take 15% to 20%. The CDR3 contains 15 residues. Trimming took off 0 bases at V and 6 bases at J, with 12 bases between the two ends. CDR1 and CDR2 (germline): PRHDT, FYEKMQ (reference sequence).

The sample taken for sequencing was PBMCs or T cells enriched from blood (not recorded which). The origin of this receptor is a man in his 60s who had recovered from COVID-19. The V call is TRBV13, the J call TRBJ2-1; D possibly corresponds to TRBD2 (6 bases). The CDR3 protein is CASSLGGGIFNEQFF. CDR3 sequence (DNA): TGTGCCAGCAGCTTAGGCGGGGGAATTTTCAATGAGCAGTTCTTC.